The text below deals with one T cell receptor beta chain. Its specificity is not known. Described treatment: 15 to 20 received Ad26.COV2.S at low or high dose, single or two shots; 5 received placebo; per-sample allocation not given. Samples came from day 63 after the first vaccine or placebo injection. The CDR3 contains 12 residues. Germline V lookup: CDR1 GTSNPN, CDR2 SVGIG (reference sequence). V was pared by 5 bases and J by 7 bases, with 14 bases between. TCRdb's table, derived via immunoSEQ multiplex PCR, lists solely in-frame clones and lacks some. Among some 290,000 clones, roughly 86% were seen once, and the ten largest hold around 1.9%. This sample stems from a study of Ad26.COV2.S vaccination and SARS-CoV-2 variants. Broader study findings: Analyses that measured TCR breadth and depth may have underestimated total T cell responses.

The chain combines TRBV30 with TRBJ1-2; D unclear. Sample: peripheral blood, taken in a trial of Ad26.COV2.S vaccine versus placebo. This sequence was found in a person between 18 and 59 years old who received the Ad26.COV2.S COVID-19 vaccine or a placebo. The CDR3 region is CAWPRDSGGYTF. CDR3 nucleotides: TGTGCCTGGCCTCGCGACTCGGGTGGCTACACCTTC.